One sample yielded the 30 T cell receptor beta chains listed below, sequenced in a study of regulatory T cells in long-lasting Graves disease. With iRepertoire HTBI primers and Arm-PCR of CDR3 regions, TCR beta libraries were built. MiXCR, applied by TCRdb to the multiplex PCR reads, yields one record per CDR3 protein. The table has more than 350,000 distinct CDR3 sequences, 15% seen once; the top ten hold approximately 15%. Described time point: newly diagnosed GD, antithyroid drugs for less than 3 months. PBMCs provided the RNA from which the TCR library was made. The sample was also reused in another study, on T cells in Graves' hyperthyroidism and ophthalmopathy.

The material sequenced was peripheral blood mononuclear cells (PBMCs), taken at new diagnosis, from a patient treated with antithyroid drugs. These receptors came from a woman in her thirties with Graves disease.

As to this clonotype: Just one base apart from a much larger clone, this may be a read error. The chain links TRBV6-1 to TRBJ2-7; possibly TRBD2 for D (5 bases). The V gene's germline CDR1 is MNHNS and CDR2 SASEGT. CDR3 length equals 13 residues. Trimming took 2 bases from V and 7 from J, leaving 12 bases between them. The CDR3 protein is CASSEFLAEEQYF. DNA of the CDR3: TGTGCCAGCAGTGAATTTCTAGCCGAAGAGCAGTACTTC.

As regards this clonotype: Possible read error: a much larger clone is one base away. V usage is TRBV5-1 and J usage is TRBJ2-7; a weak D match, TRBD2 (5 bases). Germline V gene data show CDR1 as SGHRS and CDR2 as YFSETQ. The CDR3 extends over 14 amino acids. Here the CDR3 reads CASSRPESGYELYF. The CDR3 bases are TGCGCCAGCAGCCGCCCTGAGTCGGGGTACGAGCTGTACTTC.

In its sample, this clonotype was seen many times. The V gene is TRBV12-3 or TRBV12-4, the J gene TRBJ2-1; D may be TRBD1 or TRBD2 (6 bases each). Trimming shortened V by 7 bases and J by 0 bases, and 19 bases separated the two germline ends. The CDR3 has 17 amino acids. Here the CDR3 DNA reads TGTGCCAGCACCCCACGGGGGCTCCGGAGCTCCTACAATGAGCAGTTCTTC. Translated, it gives CASTPRGLRSSYNEQFF.

This clonotype has only a few counts. The gene calls are TRBV27 and TRBJ2-6, with D possibly matching TRBD1 (5 bases). V dropped 6 bases and J dropped 6 bases, with 9 bases sitting between them. This CDR3 has 13 amino acids. Germline CDR1 and CDR2: MNHEY and SMNVEV (reference sequence). The CDR3 nucleotides are TGTGCCAGCAGAGAGACAGCGGCCAACGTCCTGACTTTC. Translation gives CASRETAANVLTF.

There are many counts of this clonotype. V gene TRBV10-3 combines with J gene TRBJ2-7, with D hard to call. The CDR3 has 13 amino acids. The germline V gene has CDR1 ENHRY and CDR2 SYGVKD. The V gene lost 6 bases and the J gene lost 1 base, with 10 bases spanning the gap. CDR3 sequence (DNA): TGTGCCATCAGCCCTCTGGGGTCCTACGAGCAGTACTTC. It encodes CAISPLGSYEQYF.

The J gene is TRBJ2-1, the V gene TRBV11-1, with D tentatively TRBD1 (5 bases). In germline, CDR1 is SGHAT, CDR2 FQDESV (reference sequence). This CDR3 contains 15 residues. V lost 5 bases and J lost 4, with 15 bases in between. CDR3 region: CASSPVGVVYNEQFF. The CDR3 nucleotides read TGTGCCAGCAGCCCAGTAGGGGTCGTTTACAATGAGCAGTTCTTC.

This clonotype was detected many times. The chain recombines TRBV30 with TRBJ1-1; TRBD1 might be the D (5 bases). V lost 1 base and J lost 4, with 16 bases in between. CDR3 length: 15 residues. The germline V gene has CDR1 GTSNPN and CDR2 SVGIG (reference sequence). CDR3: CAWSGGGAWLTEAFF. CDR3 DNA: TGTGCCTGGAGTGGGGGGGGAGCCTGGCTCACTGAAGCTTTCTTT.

The rearrangement uses TRBV6-2 or TRBV6-3 and TRBJ2-7; 8 bases agree with TRBD1. The J segment lost 2 bases and the V segment lost 6 bases, leaving 3 bases of the junction unmatched. The CDR3 extends over 13 amino acids. Germline-derived CDR1 and CDR2 are MNHEY and SVGEGT. This CDR3 reads CASRDRATYEQYF. Here the CDR3 DNA reads TGTGCCAGCAGGGACAGGGCGACCTACGAGCAGTACTTC.

The chain employs TRBV7-9 and TRBJ1-1, with D unresolved. Between the trimmed V and J ends, which lost 0 bases and 1 base, there was a span of 12 bases. CDR3 length equals 16 residues. Germline CDR1 and CDR2: SEHNR and FQNEAQ (reference sequence). The CDR3 loop is CASSLAGVSTNTEAFF. DNA for the CDR3: TGTGCCAGCAGCTTAGCTGGGGTGTCGACGAACACTGAAGCTTTCTTT.

This clonotype was found many times. The chain carries TRBV6-2 or TRBV6-3 and TRBJ2-1; D unclear. Trimming took 9 bases from V and 8 from J, leaving 11 bases between them. From germline, CDR1 is MNHEY and CDR2 SVGEGT. This CDR3 is 11 amino acids long. The CDR3 here is CASVIWDEQFF. In DNA, the CDR3 is TGTGCCAGTGTTATTTGGGATGAGCAGTTCTTC.

This chain joins TRBV24-1 and TRBJ2-2; D is tentatively TRBD1 or TRBD2 (6 bases each). CDR1 is KGHDR and CDR2 is SFDVKD in the germline V gene. This CDR3 contains 17 residues. V lost 4 bases to trimming and J lost 4 bases, with 18 bases between them. CDR3 sequence reads: CATSDPSVTGPTGELFF. In nucleotides, the CDR3 is TGTGCCACCAGTGACCCTAGCGTGACAGGTCCCACCGGGGAGCTGTTTTTT.

This clonotype was seen ten or more times. The chain employs TRBV20-1 and TRBJ2-7; 10 bases are a match to TRBD1. Per germline, CDR1 DFQATT and CDR2 SNEGSKA (reference sequence). CDR3 length equals 13 residues. V was pared by 6 bases and J by 6 bases, with 8 bases of the junction left unmatched. The CDR3 loop is CSAPGQGYLEQYF. CDR3 nucleotides: TGCAGTGCACCGGGACAGGGGTATCTCGAGCAGTACTTC.

This clonotype was counted ten times or more. V and J are TRBV7-9 and TRBJ1-6, with D hard to call. Germline V CDR1 and CDR2: SEHNR, FQNEAQ (reference sequence). The V and J ends lost 5 bases and 8 bases respectively, with 10 bases between them. The CDR3 loop spans 13 amino acids. In nucleotides, the CDR3 is TGTGCCAGCAGCATCCCAGGCTATTCACCCCTCCACTTT. It yields the protein CASSIPGYSPLHF.

This clonotype was counted many times. The rearrangement uses TRBV6-1 and TRBJ1-1, with 7 nucleotides matching TRBD1. Germline CDR1 MNHNS, CDR2 SASEGT. The junction had 11 bases not matched to a gene; V was cut back by 6 bases and J by 10 bases. This CDR3 region has 13 residues. In DNA, the CDR3 is TGTGCCAGCAGAACAGGGGAGGACCTTGGAGCTTTCTTT. Translated, it gives CASRTGEDLGAFF.

In the case of this clonotype: This could be a read error, since a much larger clone is one nucleotide away. This is likely a read error, given that the CDR3 carries no conserved phenylalanine or tryptophan at its end. The chain couples TRBV7-9 to TRBJ2-7; 9 nucleotides agree with TRBD1. The trim removed 5 bases at V and 5 bases at J, leaving 10 bases unmatched. The CDR3 consists of 15 residues. Per germline, CDR1 SEHNR and CDR2 FQNEAQ (reference sequence). The CDR3 here is CASSPGQGRVNEQYC. DNA for the CDR3: TGTGCCAGCAGCCCGGGACAGGGTCGAGTAAACGAGCAGTACTGC.

The chain links TRBV12-3 or TRBV12-4 to TRBJ1-4; no clear D gene. V was trimmed by 3 bases and J by 8 bases, leaving 7 bases between them. This CDR3 is 12 amino acids long. CDR3 in amino acids: CASSFPREKLFF. CDR3 coding DNA: TGTGCCAGCAGTTTTCCTAGGGAAAAACTGTTTTTT.

This clonotype showed up many times. The chain links TRBV5-5 to TRBJ2-3, with TRBD1 matching 8 bases. The CDR3 covers 16 residues. Looked up from germline, CDR1 is SGHKS and CDR2 is YYEKEE (reference sequence). Trimming took 3 bases from V and 3 from J; bases not matched to a gene: 9. CDR3 sequence reads: CASSSGRTGLTDTQYF. As DNA, the CDR3 is TGTGCCAGCAGCTCGGGAAGGACAGGGTTAACAGATACGCAGTATTTT. Full variable domain (outside the CDR3, taken from reference TRBV5-5 and TRBJ2-3): DAGVTQSPTHLIKTRGQQVTLRCSPISGHKSVSWYQQVLGQGPQFIFQYYEKEERGRGNFPDRFSARQFPNYSSELNVNALLLGDSALYLCASSSGRTGLTDTQYFGPGTRLTVL.

This clonotype was detected only once. The gene calls are TRBV27 and TRBJ1-2; D unclear. The CDR3 spans 16 residues. CDR1 MNHEY and CDR2 SMNVEV come from the germline V gene (reference sequence). V lost 5 bases and J 1 base, leaving 17 bases between the germline ends. CDR3 nucleotides: TGTGCCAGCAGTCCCAAACGGGATCGGGTTAACTATGGCTACACCTTC. Its translation is CASSPKRDRVNYGYTF.

Only a few counts were recorded for this clonotype. The chain joins TRBV7-8 to TRBJ2-7, with 7 nucleotides matching TRBD1. The CDR3 contains 18 residues. Germline V gives CDR1 SGHVS, CDR2 FQNEAQ. The ends lost 3 bases at V and 2 bases at J; junction bases unmatched: 16. CDR3 in DNA: TGTGCCAGCAGCTTCCCTTCTAACGGGACAGAAAACACCTACGAGCAGTACTTC. Its translation: CASSFPSNGTENTYEQYF.

The rearrangement joins TRBV7-2 to TRBJ2-5; either TRBD1 or TRBD2 may supply D (6 bases each). Germline V CDR1 and CDR2: SGHTA, FQGNSA. This CDR3 is 15 amino acids long. The V end lost 6 bases, the J end lost 5 bases, and 19 bases lay between the germline ends. The CDR3: CASSSVLQGGETQYF. The DNA for the CDR3 is TGTGCCAGCAGTTCAGTCTTACAGGGAGGTGAGACCCAGTACTTC.

This clonotype was seen at least ten times. The chain recombines TRBV3-1 with TRBJ2-3; TRBD2 agrees at 8 bases. The CDR3 length is 13 residues. The V segment lost 3 bases and the J segment 10 bases; nucleotides outside the gene matches: 6. Germline-derived CDR1 and CDR2 are LGHDT and YNNKEL (reference sequence). The CDR3 DNA reads as TGTGCCAGCAGCCACGGGGGGGGCGGTTCGCAGTATTTT. It specifies CASSHGGGGSQYF.

This clonotype was found many times. The DNA of the CDR3 is TGTGCCAGCAGTAACAGGGAAAACTACGAGCAGTACTTC. Amino acids: CASSNRENYEQYF. This chain links TRBV28 with TRBJ2-7; weak D call: TRBD1 (6 bases). The V end lost 5 bases, the J end lost 3 bases, and 11 bases lay between the germline ends. The CDR3 is 13 residues long. Germline V gene data show CDR1 as MDHEN and CDR2 as SYDVKM.

V gene TRBV2 combines with J gene TRBJ1-5; no clear D gene. The CDR3 is 14 amino acids. The germline V gene encodes CDR1 SNHLY and CDR2 FYNNEI. Trimming removed 5 bases from V and 3 bases from J, with 11 bases in between. The CDR3 bases are TGTGCCAGCAGTTCCGACGGGGTCAATCAGCCCCAGCATTTT. Amino acids: CASSSDGVNQPQHF.

The rearrangement joins TRBV6-5 to TRBJ1-4; TRBD1 aligns across 9 bases. Germline V gene data show CDR1 as MNHEY and CDR2 as SVGAGI. V lost 2 bases and J lost 5; bases outside the gene matches: 6. CDR3 size: 16 residues. DNA for the CDR3: TGTGCCAGCAGTTACACAGGGGGCGCCGGGAATGAAAAACTGTTTTTT. Protein product: CASSYTGGAGNEKLFF.

Points on this clonotype: A much larger clone differs by one base, so this may be a read error. The genes are TRBV28 and TRBJ2-3, with 9 bases aligning to TRBD2. The V gene's germline CDR1 is MDHEN and CDR2 SYDVKM. The CDR3 is 17 amino acids. The J segment lost 0 bases and the V segment lost 8 bases, leaving 12 bases of the junction unmatched. The CDR3 DNA sequence: TGTGCCAGCGGACTAGCGAGATTTTCAGCTAGCACAGATACGCAGTATTTT. Translated, it gives CASGLARFSASTDTQYF.

This clonotype appeared many times. The DNA for the CDR3 is TGTGCCAGCAGTGACGGGGAGACCCAGTACTTC. Residues: CASSDGETQYF. The chain links TRBV2 to TRBJ2-5; D unclear. This CDR3 has 11 residues. Trimming removed 3 bases at V and 5 bases at J, with 4 bases between. Germline V gene sequence: CDR1 SNHLY, CDR2 FYNNEI. The full variable domain, completed using reference TRBV2 and TRBJ2-5, is EPEVTQTPSHQVTQMGQEVILRCVPISNHLYFYWYRQILGQKVEFLVSFYNNEISEKSEIFDDQFSVERPDGSNFTLKIRSTKLEDSAMYFCASSDGETQYFGPGTRLLVL.

This clonotype was detected many times. Its ends do not fully match the called genes, so a read error is possible. This chain joins TRBV20-1 and TRBJ2-7; the D gene is possibly TRBD2 (5 bases). CDR3 length: 14 amino acids. Germline values: CDR1 DFQATT, CDR2 SNEGSKA (reference sequence). CDR3 nucleotides: TGCAGTATCTCAGCGGTGGAGAGCTCCCACGAGCAGTACTTC. This codes for CSISAVESSHEQYF.

This chain uses TRBV5-6 with TRBJ2-1; 10 bases line up with TRBD1. Looked up from germline, CDR1 is SGHDT and CDR2 is YYEEEE. The CDR3 has 15 residues. Trimming cost V 5 bases and J 5 bases; bases outside gene matches: 7. The CDR3 nucleotides are TGTGCCAGCAGTTTGACCGGGACAGGGGACAATGAGCAGTTCTTC. Translated, it gives CASSLTGTGDNEQFF.

This clonotype was found many times. The V gene is TRBV2, the J gene TRBJ2-1; the D is unclear. Trimming shortened V by 7 bases and J by 0 bases, and 4 bases separated the two germline ends. The V gene's germline CDR1 is SNHLY and CDR2 FYNNEI. The CDR3 runs to 12 residues. DNA of the CDR3: TGTGCCAGCAAGGGCTCCTACAATGAGCAGTTCTTC. Amino acids: CASKGSYNEQFF.

This clonotype has just a few counts. The chain carries TRBV9 and TRBJ2-7; 7 bases match TRBD2. J was trimmed by 2 bases and V by 4 bases; bases with no gene match: 6. The length of the CDR3 is 14 residues. Germline-derived CDR1 and CDR2 are SGDLS and YYNGEE. The CDR3: CASSRDYWAYEQYF. The CDR3 DNA is TGTGCCAGCAGCCGGGACTACTGGGCCTACGAGCAGTACTTC.